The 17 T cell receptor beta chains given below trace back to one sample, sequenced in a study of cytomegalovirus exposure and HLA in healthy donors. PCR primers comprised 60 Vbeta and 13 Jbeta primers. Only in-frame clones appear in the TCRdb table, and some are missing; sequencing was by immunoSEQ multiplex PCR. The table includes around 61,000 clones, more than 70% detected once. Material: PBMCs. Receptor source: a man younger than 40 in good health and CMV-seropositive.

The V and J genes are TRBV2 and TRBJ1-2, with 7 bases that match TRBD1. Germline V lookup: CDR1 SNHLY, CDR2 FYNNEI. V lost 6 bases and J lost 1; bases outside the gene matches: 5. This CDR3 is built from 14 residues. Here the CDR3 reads CASRNRGHNYGYTF. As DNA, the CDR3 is TGTGCCAGCAGAAACAGGGGCCATAACTATGGCTACACCTTC.

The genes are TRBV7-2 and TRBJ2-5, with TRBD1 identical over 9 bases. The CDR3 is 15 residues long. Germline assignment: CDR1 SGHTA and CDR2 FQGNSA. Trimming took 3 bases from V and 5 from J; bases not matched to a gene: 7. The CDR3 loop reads CASSFTGGAVETQYF. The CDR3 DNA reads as TGTGCCAGCAGCTTTACAGGGGGCGCAGTGGAGACCCAGTACTTC.

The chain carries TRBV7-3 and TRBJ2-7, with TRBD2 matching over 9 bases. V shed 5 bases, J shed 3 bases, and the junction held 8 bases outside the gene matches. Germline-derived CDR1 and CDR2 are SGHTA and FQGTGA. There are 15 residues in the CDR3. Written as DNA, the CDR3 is TGTGCCAGCAGCCCCTTAGCGGGAGTGAGCTACGAGCAGTACTTC. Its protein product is CASSPLAGVSYEQYF.

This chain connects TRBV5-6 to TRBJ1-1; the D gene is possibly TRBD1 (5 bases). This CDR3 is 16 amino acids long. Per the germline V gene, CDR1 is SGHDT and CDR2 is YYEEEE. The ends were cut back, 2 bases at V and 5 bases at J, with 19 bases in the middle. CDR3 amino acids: CASSFDTGYRGTEAFF. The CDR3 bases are TGTGCCAGCAGCTTCGATACAGGCTACCGGGGGACTGAAGCTTTCTTT.

The DNA for the CDR3 is TGCGCCAGCAGCCAGTTAGCGGGAATCCAAGATACGCAGTATTTT. Protein product: CASSQLAGIQDTQYF. The chain is built from TRBV4-1 and TRBJ2-3; 8 nucleotides agree with TRBD2. Unmatched junction bases numbered 7, after V lost 3 bases and J lost 5 bases. This CDR3 has 15 amino acids. The germline V gene encodes CDR1 MGHRA and CDR2 YSYEKL.

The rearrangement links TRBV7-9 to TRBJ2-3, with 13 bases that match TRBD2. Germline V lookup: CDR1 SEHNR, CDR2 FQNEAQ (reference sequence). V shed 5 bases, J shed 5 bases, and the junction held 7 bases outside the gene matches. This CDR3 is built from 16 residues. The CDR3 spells CASSTGLAGVQDTQYF. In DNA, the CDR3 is TGTGCCAGCAGCACTGGACTAGCGGGAGTTCAAGATACGCAGTATTTT.

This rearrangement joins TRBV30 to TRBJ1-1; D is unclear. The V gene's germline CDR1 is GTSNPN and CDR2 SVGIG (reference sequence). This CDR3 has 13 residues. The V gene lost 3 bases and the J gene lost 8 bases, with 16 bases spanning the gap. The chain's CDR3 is CAWRPDFYTEAFF. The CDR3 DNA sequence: TGTGCCTGGAGACCAGATTTTTATACCGAAGCTTTCTTT.

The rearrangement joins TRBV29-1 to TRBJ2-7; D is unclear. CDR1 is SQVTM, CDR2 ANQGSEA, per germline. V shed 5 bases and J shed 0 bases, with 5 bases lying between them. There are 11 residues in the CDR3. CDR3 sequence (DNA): TGCAGCGTTATTAGCTCCTACGAGCAGTACTTC. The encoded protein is CSVISSYEQYF.

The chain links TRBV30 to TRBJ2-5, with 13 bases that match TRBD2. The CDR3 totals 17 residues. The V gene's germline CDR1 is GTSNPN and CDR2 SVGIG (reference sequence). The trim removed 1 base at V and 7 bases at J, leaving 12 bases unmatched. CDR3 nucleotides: TGTGCCTGGAGTGGATTCAGGACTAGCGGGAGCTTGGGGACCCAGTACTTC. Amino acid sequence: CAWSGFRTSGSLGTQYF.

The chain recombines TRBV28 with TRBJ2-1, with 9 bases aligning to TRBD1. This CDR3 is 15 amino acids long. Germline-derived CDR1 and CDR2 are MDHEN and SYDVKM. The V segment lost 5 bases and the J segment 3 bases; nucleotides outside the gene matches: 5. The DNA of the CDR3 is TGTGCCAGCAGTAATCCGGGACAGGGCTACAATGAGCAGTTCTTC. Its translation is CASSNPGQGYNEQFF. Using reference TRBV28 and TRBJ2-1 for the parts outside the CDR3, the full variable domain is DVKVTQSSRYLVKRTGEKVFLECVQDMDHENMFWYRQDPGLGLRLIYFSYDVKMKEKGDIPEGYSVSREKKERFSLILESASTNQTSMYLCASSNPGQGYNEQFFGPGTRLTVL.

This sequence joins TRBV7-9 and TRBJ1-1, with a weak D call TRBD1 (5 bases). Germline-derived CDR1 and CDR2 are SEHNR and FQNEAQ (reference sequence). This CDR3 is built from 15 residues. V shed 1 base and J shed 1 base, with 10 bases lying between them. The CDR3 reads CASSLGPGKNTEAFF. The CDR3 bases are TGTGCCAGCAGCTTAGGGCCAGGGAAGAACACTGAAGCTTTCTTT.

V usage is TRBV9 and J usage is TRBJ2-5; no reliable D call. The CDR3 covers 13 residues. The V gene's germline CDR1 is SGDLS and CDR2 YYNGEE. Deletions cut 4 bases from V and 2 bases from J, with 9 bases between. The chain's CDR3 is CASSRSPQETQYF. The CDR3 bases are TGTGCCAGCAGCCGGAGTCCACAAGAGACCCAGTACTTC.

CDR3 bases: TGTGCCAGTAGTATCCTCGGTAGCGGGAGGGCAAACATTCAGTACTTC. This sequence encodes CASSILGSGRANIQYF. The rearrangement links TRBV19 to TRBJ2-4; 11 bases align to TRBD2. V shed 3 bases and J 6 bases; nucleotides not matched to a gene: 7. CDR1 LNHDA and CDR2 SQIVND come from the germline V gene (reference sequence). This CDR3 is 16 amino acids long.

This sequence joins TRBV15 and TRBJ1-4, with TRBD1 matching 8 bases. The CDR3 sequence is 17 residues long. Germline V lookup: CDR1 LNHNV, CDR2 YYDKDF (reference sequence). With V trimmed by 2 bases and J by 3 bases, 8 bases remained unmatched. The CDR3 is CATSRPDRGRANEKLFF. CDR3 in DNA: TGTGCCACCAGCAGACCCGACAGGGGTAGGGCTAATGAAAAACTGTTTTTT.

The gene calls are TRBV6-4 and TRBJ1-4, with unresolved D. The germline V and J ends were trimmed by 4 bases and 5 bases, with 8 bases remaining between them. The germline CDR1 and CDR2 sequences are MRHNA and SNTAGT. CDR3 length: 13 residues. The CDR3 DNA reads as TGTGCCAGCAGTGTGGAGCGGAATGAAAAACTGTTTTTT. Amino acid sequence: CASSVERNEKLFF.

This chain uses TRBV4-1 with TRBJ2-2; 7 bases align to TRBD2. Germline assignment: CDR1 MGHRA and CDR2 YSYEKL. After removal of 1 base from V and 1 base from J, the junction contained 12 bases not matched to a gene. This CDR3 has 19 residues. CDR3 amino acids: CASSQGAFFGLGNTGELFF. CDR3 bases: TGCGCCAGCAGCCAAGGGGCATTTTTCGGACTAGGGAACACCGGGGAGCTGTTTTTT.

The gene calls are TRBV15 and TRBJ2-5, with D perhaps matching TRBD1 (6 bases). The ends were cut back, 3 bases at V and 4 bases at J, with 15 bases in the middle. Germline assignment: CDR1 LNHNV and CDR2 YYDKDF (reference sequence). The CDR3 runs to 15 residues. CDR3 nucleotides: TGTGCCACCAGCAGCGGTACAGGGTTCGGAGAGACCCAGTACTTC. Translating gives CATSSGTGFGETQYF.